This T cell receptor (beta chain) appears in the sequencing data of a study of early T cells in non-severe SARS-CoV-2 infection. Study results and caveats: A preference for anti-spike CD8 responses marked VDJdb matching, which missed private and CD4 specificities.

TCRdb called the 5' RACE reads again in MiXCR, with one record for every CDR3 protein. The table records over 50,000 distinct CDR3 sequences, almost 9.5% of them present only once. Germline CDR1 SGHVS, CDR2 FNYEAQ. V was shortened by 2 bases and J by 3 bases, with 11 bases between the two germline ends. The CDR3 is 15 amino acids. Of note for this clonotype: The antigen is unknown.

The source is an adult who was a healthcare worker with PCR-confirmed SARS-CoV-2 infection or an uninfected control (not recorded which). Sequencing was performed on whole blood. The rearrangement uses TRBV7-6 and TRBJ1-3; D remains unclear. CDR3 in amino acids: CASSLSAGRGNTIYF. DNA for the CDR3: TGTGCCAGCAGCTTATCGGCAGGACGTGGAAACACCATATATTTT.